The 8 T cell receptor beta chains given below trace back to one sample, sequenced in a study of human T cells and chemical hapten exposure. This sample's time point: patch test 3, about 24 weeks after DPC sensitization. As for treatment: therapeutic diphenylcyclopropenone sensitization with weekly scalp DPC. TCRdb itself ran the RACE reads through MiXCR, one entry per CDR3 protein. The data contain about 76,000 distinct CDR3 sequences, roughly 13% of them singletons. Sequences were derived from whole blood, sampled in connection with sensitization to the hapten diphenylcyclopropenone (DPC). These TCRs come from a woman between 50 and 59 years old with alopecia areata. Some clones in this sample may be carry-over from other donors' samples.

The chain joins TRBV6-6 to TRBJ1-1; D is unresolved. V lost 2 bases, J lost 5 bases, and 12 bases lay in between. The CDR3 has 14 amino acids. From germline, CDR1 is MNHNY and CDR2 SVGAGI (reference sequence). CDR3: CASSYRGGLTEAFF. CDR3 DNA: TGTGCCAGCAGTTACCGGGGAGGATTAACTGAAGCTTTCTTT.

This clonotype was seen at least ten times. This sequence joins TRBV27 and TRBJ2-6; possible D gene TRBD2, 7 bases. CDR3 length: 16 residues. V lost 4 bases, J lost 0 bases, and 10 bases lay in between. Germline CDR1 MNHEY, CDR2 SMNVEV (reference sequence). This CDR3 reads CASSWGGGSGANVLTF. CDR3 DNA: TGTGCCAGCAGTTGGGGGGGCGGCTCTGGGGCCAACGTCCTGACTTTC.

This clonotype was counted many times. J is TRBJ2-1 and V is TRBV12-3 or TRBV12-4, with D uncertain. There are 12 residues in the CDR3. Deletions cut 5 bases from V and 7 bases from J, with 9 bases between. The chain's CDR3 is CASSLPENEQFF. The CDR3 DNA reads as TGTGCCAGCAGTCTCCCAGAGAATGAGCAGTTCTTC.

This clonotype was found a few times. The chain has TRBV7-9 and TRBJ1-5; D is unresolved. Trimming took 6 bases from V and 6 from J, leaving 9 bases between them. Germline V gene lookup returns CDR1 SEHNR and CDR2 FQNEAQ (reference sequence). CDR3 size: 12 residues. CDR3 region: CASSGEGQPQHF. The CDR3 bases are TGTGCCAGCAGTGGGGAAGGTCAGCCCCAGCATTTT.

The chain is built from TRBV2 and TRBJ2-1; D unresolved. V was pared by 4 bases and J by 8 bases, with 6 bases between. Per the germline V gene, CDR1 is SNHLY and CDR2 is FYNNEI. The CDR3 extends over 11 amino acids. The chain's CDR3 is CASSAFDEQFF. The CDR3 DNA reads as TGTGCCAGCAGTGCTTTTGATGAGCAGTTCTTC.

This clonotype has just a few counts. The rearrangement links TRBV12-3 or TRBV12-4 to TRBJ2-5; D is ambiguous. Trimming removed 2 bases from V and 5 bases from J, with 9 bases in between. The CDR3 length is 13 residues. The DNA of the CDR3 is TGTGCCAGCAGTTTACAGGTCGCGGAGACCCAGTACTTC. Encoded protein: CASSLQVAETQYF.

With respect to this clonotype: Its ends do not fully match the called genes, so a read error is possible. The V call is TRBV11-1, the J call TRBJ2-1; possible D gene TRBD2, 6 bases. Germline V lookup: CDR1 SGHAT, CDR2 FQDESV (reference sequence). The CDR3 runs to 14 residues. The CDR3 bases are TGTGCCAGCAGCATAGCGGCCCCGAACAATGAGCAGTTCTTC. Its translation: CASSIAAPNNEQFF.

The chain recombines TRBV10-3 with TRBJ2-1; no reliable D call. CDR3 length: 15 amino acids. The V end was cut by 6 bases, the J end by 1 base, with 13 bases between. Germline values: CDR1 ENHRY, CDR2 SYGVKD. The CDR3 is CAIRGSGQSYNEQFF. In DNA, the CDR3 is TGTGCCATCAGGGGGTCGGGTCAATCCTACAATGAGCAGTTCTTC.